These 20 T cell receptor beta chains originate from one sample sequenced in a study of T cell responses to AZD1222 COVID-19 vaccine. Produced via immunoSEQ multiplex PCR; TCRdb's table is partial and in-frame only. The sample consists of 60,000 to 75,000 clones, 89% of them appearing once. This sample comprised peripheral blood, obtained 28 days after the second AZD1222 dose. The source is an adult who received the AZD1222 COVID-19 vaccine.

The CDR3, as DNA: TGTGCCAGCAGCGTCCGACTAGCAGGAAGGGCAGATACGCAGTATTTT. Protein: CASSVRLAGRADTQYF. The rearrangement links TRBV9 to TRBJ2-3; TRBD2 aligns across 7 bases. V trimming: 2 bases; J trimming: 4 bases; junction bases outside the gene matches: 10. This CDR3 has 16 residues. The germline V gene has CDR1 SGDLS and CDR2 YYNGEE. The full variable domain, in which reference TRBV9 and TRBJ2-3 provide the parts outside the CDR3, is DSGVTQTPKHLITATGQRVTLRCSPRSGDLSVYWYQQSLDQGLQFLIQYYNGEERAKGNILERFSAQQFPDLHSELNLSSLELGDSALYFCASSVRLAGRADTQYFGPGTRLTVL.

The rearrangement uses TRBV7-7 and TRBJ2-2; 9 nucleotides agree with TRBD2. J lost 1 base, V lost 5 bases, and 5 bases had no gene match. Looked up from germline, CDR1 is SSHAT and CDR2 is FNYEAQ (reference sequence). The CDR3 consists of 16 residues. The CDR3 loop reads CASSPSSGGNTGELFF. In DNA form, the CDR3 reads TGTGCCAGCAGCCCCAGTAGCGGGGGGAACACCGGGGAGCTGTTTTTT.

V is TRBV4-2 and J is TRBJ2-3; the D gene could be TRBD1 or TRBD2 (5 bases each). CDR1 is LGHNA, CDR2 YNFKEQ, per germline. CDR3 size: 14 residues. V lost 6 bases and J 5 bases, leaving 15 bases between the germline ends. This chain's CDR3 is CASRVGDRLDTQYF. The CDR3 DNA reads TGTGCCAGCAGAGTGGGGGACCGACTAGATACGCAGTATTTT.

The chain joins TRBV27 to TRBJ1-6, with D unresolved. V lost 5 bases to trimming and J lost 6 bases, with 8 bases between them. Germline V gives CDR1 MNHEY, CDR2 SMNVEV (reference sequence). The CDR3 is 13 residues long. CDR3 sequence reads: CASSGSTNSPLHF. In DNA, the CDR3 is TGTGCCAGCAGTGGCAGTACTAATTCACCCCTCCACTTT.

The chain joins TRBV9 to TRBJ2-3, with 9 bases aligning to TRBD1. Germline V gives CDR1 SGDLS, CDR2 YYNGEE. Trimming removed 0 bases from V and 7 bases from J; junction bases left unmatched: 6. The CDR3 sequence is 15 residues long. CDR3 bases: TGTGCCAGCAGCGTAGGGGGACAGGGACCAAATACGCAGTATTTT. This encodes CASSVGGQGPNTQYF.

CDR3 sequence: CASSLGQTSNQPQHF. CDR3 in DNA: TGTGCCAGCAGCTTAGGGCAGACTAGCAATCAGCCCCAGCATTTT. The chain uses TRBV7-9 and TRBJ1-5; D gene ambiguous. The germline V and J ends were trimmed by 1 base and 0 bases, with 7 bases remaining between them. The CDR3 is 15 residues long. Germline V gene data show CDR1 as SEHNR and CDR2 as FQNEAQ (reference sequence).

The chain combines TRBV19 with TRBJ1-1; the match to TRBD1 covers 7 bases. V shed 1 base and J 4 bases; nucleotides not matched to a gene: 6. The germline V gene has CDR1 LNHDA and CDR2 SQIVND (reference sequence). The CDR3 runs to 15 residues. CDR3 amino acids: CASSIGDTGVTEAFF. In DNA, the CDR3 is TGTGCCAGTAGTATAGGAGACACAGGGGTCACTGAAGCTTTCTTT.

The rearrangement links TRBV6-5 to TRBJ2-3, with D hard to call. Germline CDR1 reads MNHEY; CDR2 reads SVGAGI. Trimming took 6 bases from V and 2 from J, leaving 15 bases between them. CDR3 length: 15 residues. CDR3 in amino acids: CASRPKAESTDTQYF. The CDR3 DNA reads TGTGCCAGCAGGCCCAAAGCAGAATCCACAGATACGCAGTATTTT.

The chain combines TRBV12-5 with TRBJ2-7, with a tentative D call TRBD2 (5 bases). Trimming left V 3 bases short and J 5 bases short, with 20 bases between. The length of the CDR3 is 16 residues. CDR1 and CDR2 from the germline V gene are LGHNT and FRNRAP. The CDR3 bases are TGTGCTAGTGGTTTCCACCGGGGTTCGGGCCCCCACGAGCAGTACTTC. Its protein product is CASGFHRGSGPHEQYF.

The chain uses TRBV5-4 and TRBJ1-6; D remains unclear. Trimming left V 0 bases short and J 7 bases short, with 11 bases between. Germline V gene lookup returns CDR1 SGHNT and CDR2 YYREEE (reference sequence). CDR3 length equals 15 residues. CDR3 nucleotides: TGTGCCAGCAGCTTGGGGCAGGCTTGGAATTCACCCCTCCACTTT. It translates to CASSLGQAWNSPLHF.

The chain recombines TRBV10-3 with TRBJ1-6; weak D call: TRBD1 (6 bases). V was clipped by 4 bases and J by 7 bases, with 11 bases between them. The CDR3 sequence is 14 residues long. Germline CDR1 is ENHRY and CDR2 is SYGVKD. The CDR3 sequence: CAISAAGDNSPLHF. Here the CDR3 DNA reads TGTGCCATCAGTGCAGCAGGGGACAATTCACCCCTCCACTTT.

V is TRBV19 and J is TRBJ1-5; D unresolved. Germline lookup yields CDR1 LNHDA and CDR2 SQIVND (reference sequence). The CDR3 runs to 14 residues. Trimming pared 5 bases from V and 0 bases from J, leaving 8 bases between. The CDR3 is CASSATASNQPQHF. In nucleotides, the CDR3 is TGTGCCAGTAGTGCGACGGCTAGCAATCAGCCCCAGCATTTT.

The CDR3 protein is CAAGDSTNGEQFF. CDR3 sequence (DNA): TGCGCCGCCGGGGACAGCACGAATGGTGAGCAGTTCTTC. The chain uses TRBV10-1 and TRBJ2-1; 7 positions match TRBD1. The junction had 13 bases not matched to a gene; V was cut back by 11 bases and J by 9 bases. In germline, CDR1 is WNHNN, CDR2 SYGVQD (reference sequence). The CDR3 covers 13 residues.

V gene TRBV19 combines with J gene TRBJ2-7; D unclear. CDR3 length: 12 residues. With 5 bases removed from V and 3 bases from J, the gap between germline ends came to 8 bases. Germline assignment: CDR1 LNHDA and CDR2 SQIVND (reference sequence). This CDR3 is CASSSPGYEQYF. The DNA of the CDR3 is TGTGCCAGTAGTTCCCCAGGCTACGAGCAGTACTTC.

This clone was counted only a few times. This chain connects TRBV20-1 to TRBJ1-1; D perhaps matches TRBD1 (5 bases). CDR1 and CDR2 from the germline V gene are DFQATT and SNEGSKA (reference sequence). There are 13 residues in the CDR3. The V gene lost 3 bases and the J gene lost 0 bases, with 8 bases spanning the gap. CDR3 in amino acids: CSASNRMNTEAFF. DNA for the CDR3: TGCAGTGCTAGTAACAGGATGAACACTGAAGCTTTCTTT.

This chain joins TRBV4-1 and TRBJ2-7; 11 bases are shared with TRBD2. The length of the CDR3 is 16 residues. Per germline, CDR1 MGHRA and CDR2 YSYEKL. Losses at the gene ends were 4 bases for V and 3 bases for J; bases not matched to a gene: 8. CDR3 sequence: CASSRSGTSGLYEQYF. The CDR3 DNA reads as TGCGCCAGCAGCCGCTCCGGGACTAGCGGACTCTACGAGCAGTACTTC.

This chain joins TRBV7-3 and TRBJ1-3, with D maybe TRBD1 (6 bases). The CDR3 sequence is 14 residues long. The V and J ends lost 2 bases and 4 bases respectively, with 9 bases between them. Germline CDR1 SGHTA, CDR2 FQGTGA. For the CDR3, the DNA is TGTGCCAGCAGCTTAGGCGGGACAGGAAACACCATATATTTT. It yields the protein CASSLGGTGNTIYF.

In nucleotides, the CDR3 is TGTGCCAGCAGTTTTGGATCGGCCGTGAACACCTTC. Translation gives CASSFGSAVNTF. V is TRBV28 and J is TRBJ1-2; D ambiguous. Trimming cost V 3 bases and J 12 bases, with 14 bases left between them. The germline CDR1 and CDR2 sequences are MDHEN and SYDVKM. The CDR3 has 12 amino acids.

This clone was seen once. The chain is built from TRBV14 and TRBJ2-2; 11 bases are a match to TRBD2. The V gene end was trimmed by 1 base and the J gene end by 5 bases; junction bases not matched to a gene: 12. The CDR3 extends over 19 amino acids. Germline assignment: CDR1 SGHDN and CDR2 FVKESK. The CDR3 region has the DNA TGTGCCAGCAGCCAAGCTTGGCTAGCGGGAGGATTGGGGACCGGGGAGCTGTTTTTT. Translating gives CASSQAWLAGGLGTGELFF.

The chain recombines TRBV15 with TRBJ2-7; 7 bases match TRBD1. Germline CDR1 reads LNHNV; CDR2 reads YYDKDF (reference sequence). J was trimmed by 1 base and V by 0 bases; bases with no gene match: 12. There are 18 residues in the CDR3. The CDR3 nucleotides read TGTGCCACCAGCAGAGATCGGGACAGCCACTACCTGTCCTACGAGCAGTACTTC. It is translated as CATSRDRDSHYLSYEQYF.